The 29 T cell receptor beta chains given below trace back to one sample, sequenced in a study of blood T cell repertoires in COVID-19. Only in-frame clones appear in the TCRdb table, and some are missing; sequencing was by immunoSEQ multiplex PCR. The sample has 200,000 to 250,000 clones, around 84% seen once. Material for sequencing was peripheral blood. Receptors originate from a woman in her sixties who had recovered from COVID-19.

J is TRBJ1-2 and V is TRBV7-2; D is undetermined. The germline gives CDR1 SGHTA, CDR2 FQGNSA. Trimming stripped 1 base from V and 4 bases from J, with 16 bases between. This CDR3 has 16 residues. CDR3 nucleotides: TGTGCCAGCAGCTTAGTACCTGTATTATACGGCTATGGCTACACCTTC. Protein: CASSLVPVLYGYGYTF.

The rearrangement joins TRBV5-4 to TRBJ1-2; no firm D call. This CDR3 is built from 12 residues. The germline V and J ends were trimmed by 4 bases and 5 bases, with 9 bases remaining between them. CDR1 and CDR2 (germline): SGHNT, YYREEE (reference sequence). DNA of the CDR3: TGTGCCAGCAGCCCGCGGGGATATGGCTACACCTTC. Translation: CASSPRGYGYTF.

The V call is TRBV10-3, the J call TRBJ2-3; 15 bases are shared with TRBD2. J gave up 5 bases and V 7 bases, and 10 bases lay outside the gene matches. The CDR3 extends over 17 amino acids. Germline V CDR1 and CDR2: ENHRY, SYGVKD. The DNA of the CDR3 is TGTGCCATCAAGTCCGGACTAGCGGGGGGGAAACAAGATACGCAGTATTTT. This gives the protein CAIKSGLAGGKQDTQYF.

This rearrangement joins TRBV19 to TRBJ2-3; 12 bases are a match to TRBD1. The V gene end was trimmed by 2 bases and the J gene end by 10 bases; junction bases not matched to a gene: 10. Germline V gene sequence: CDR1 LNHDA, CDR2 SQIVND (reference sequence). CDR3 length: 16 amino acids. CDR3 DNA: TGTGCCAGTAGTATAACCGGGACAGGGGGCGCATGGCCGCAGTATTTT. Its protein is CASSITGTGGAWPQYF. Based on the CDR3 plus reference TRBV19 and TRBJ2-3, the full variable domain is DGGITQSPKYLFRKEGQNVTLSCEQNLNHDAMYWYRQDPGQGLRLIYYSQIVNDFQKGDIAEGYSVSREKKESFPLTVTSAQKNPTAFYLCASSITGTGGAWPQYFGPGTRLTVL.

The chain joins TRBV6-1 to TRBJ1-6; 7 bases fit TRBD1. There are 19 residues in the CDR3. The J segment lost 0 bases and the V segment lost 4 bases, leaving 12 bases of the junction unmatched. Germline lookup yields CDR1 MNHNS and CDR2 SASEGT. Here the CDR3 reads CASSGRYRGLGSYNSPLHF. In DNA, the CDR3 is TGTGCCAGCAGTGGCCGATACAGGGGCCTAGGCTCCTATAATTCACCCCTCCACTTT.

This clone was seen only once. This rearrangement joins TRBV9 to TRBJ1-1; TRBD1 aligns across 10 bases. V was clipped by 3 bases and J by 1 base; unmatched bases: 6. Germline CDR1 and CDR2: SGDLS and YYNGEE. The CDR3 extends over 16 amino acids. The CDR3 DNA follows: TGTGCCAGCAGCGCCCGACAGGGGGCTACGAACACTGAAGCTTTCTTT. The encoded protein is CASSARQGATNTEAFF. The variable domain in full, completed from reference TRBV9 and TRBJ1-1, reads DSGVTQTPKHLITATGQRVTLRCSPRSGDLSVYWYQQSLDQGLQFLIQYYNGEERAKGNILERFSAQQFPDLHSELNLSSLELGDSALYFCASSARQGATNTEAFFGQGTRLTVV.

This clone was seen only once. The genes are TRBV5-4 and TRBJ2-7; 7 bases are shared with TRBD1. J lost 1 base, V lost 4 bases, and 2 bases had no gene match. This CDR3 has 13 residues. CDR1 SGHNT and CDR2 YYREEE come from the germline V gene (reference sequence). The chain's CDR3 is CASSGTDSYEQYF. DNA for the CDR3: TGTGCCAGCAGCGGGACAGATTCCTACGAGCAGTACTTC.

The genes are TRBV3-1 (or the pseudogene TRBV3-2) and TRBJ2-7; 8 nucleotides agree with TRBD2. J was trimmed by 6 bases and V by 4 bases; bases with no gene match: 11. The CDR3 is 15 residues long. Germline V gives CDR1 LGHDT, CDR2 YNNKEL (reference sequence). The CDR3 coding sequence is TGTGCCAGCAGCCTGGGGAGCGGGGGAAACTCCGAGCAGTACTTC. Translated: CASSLGSGGNSEQYF.

The chain recombines TRBV9 with TRBJ2-5; possible D gene TRBD2, 5 bases. This CDR3 has 14 amino acids. V lost 4 bases and J 2 bases, leaving 12 bases between the germline ends. Germline values: CDR1 SGDLS, CDR2 YYNGEE. CDR3 amino acids: CASSTPGGQETQYF. Here the CDR3 DNA reads TGTGCCAGCAGCACCCCCGGCGGGCAAGAGACCCAGTACTTC.

The chain recombines TRBV19 with TRBJ2-3, with TRBD2 matching 8 bases. The CDR3 consists of 14 residues. The ends lost 6 bases at V and 4 bases at J; junction bases unmatched: 6. Germline V lookup: CDR1 LNHDA, CDR2 SQIVND (reference sequence). In DNA form, the CDR3 reads TGTGCCAGTAGCACCGGGGGGGGGCCAGATACGCAGTATTTT. Translating gives CASSTGGGPDTQYF.

J is TRBJ1-4 and V is TRBV27; a possible D gene is TRBD1 (5 bases). This CDR3 has 13 amino acids. Deletions cut 7 bases from V and 7 bases from J, with 13 bases between. Germline-derived CDR1 and CDR2 are MNHEY and SMNVEV (reference sequence). The CDR3 nucleotides are TGTGCCAGCACCCCCCGGGGGGGTGAAAAACTGTTTTTT. It is translated as CASTPRGGEKLFF.

Comment on this clone: Other DNA sequences in this sample translate to the same CDR3. V usage is TRBV24-1 and J usage is TRBJ2-3, with TRBD2 identical over 7 bases. CDR1 KGHDR and CDR2 SFDVKD come from the germline V gene. The ends lost 3 bases at V and 0 bases at J; junction bases unmatched: 2. CDR3 length equals 15 residues. CDR3 in amino acids: CATSDSGDSTDTQYF. Here the CDR3 DNA reads TGTGCCACCAGTGATAGCGGGGATAGCACAGATACGCAGTATTTT.

CDR3 sequence (DNA): TGCGCCAGCAGGAGGCTAGCGGGGGACACAGATACGCAGTATTTT. This encodes CASRRLAGDTDTQYF. The J gene is TRBJ2-3, the V gene TRBV5-1, with 10 bases fitting TRBD2. This CDR3 spans 15 amino acids. J lost 2 bases, V lost 5 bases, and 5 bases had no gene match. CDR1 SGHRS and CDR2 YFSETQ come from the germline V gene.

The chain recombines TRBV19 with TRBJ1-1; D gene uncertain. Germline V gene lookup returns CDR1 LNHDA and CDR2 SQIVND (reference sequence). The CDR3 extends over 12 amino acids. V dropped 5 bases and J dropped 1 base, with 5 bases sitting between them. For the CDR3, the DNA is TGTGCCAGTAGTGCCAGGAACACTGAAGCTTTCTTT. Translating it yields CASSARNTEAFF.

The chain combines TRBV30 with TRBJ2-5; 7 bases map to TRBD1. The length of the CDR3 is 14 residues. Germline V lookup: CDR1 GTSNPN, CDR2 SVGIG (reference sequence). Trimming cost V 7 bases and J 3 bases; bases outside gene matches: 11. Written as DNA, the CDR3 is TGTGCCTCCGTCGACAGGGTTGGGGAAGAGACCCAGTACTTC. Protein: CASVDRVGEETQYF.

V usage is TRBV9 and J usage is TRBJ1-1; D remains ambiguous. Germline V gene data show CDR1 as SGDLS and CDR2 as YYNGEE. This CDR3 is 13 amino acids long. V lost 6 bases and J lost 2, with 11 bases in between. In DNA, the CDR3 is TGTGCCAGCACCGAATTGACTAACACTGAAGCTTTCTTT. Translating gives CASTELTNTEAFF.

V and J are TRBV2 and TRBJ2-5; weak D call: TRBD1 (5 bases). The CDR3 is 14 amino acids. Trimming removed 2 bases from V and 3 bases from J, with 10 bases in between. CDR1 is SNHLY, CDR2 FYNNEI, per germline. The DNA of the CDR3 is TGTGCCAGCAGTGAATTCGCAGGGAAAGAGACCCAGTACTTC. This sequence encodes CASSEFAGKETQYF.

This clone was counted between two and nine times. J is TRBJ2-3 and V is TRBV5-1, with D unresolved. Trimming pared 4 bases from V and 2 bases from J, leaving 11 bases between. This CDR3 spans 14 amino acids. Germline V gene data show CDR1 as SGHRS and CDR2 as YFSETQ. Here the CDR3 reads CASSTQVSTDTQYF. The CDR3 region has the DNA TGCGCCAGCAGCACTCAAGTTTCCACAGATACGCAGTATTTT.

This rearrangement joins TRBV5-4 to TRBJ2-3, with 13 bases identical to TRBD2. Trimming cost V 0 bases and J 1 base; bases outside gene matches: 5. Germline V lookup: CDR1 SGHNT, CDR2 YYREEE (reference sequence). CDR3 length: 18 residues. The CDR3 sequence: CASSLGRTSGGRTDTQYF. The CDR3 nucleotides are TGTGCCAGCAGCTTGGGAAGGACTAGCGGGGGCCGCACAGATACGCAGTATTTT.

This rearrangement joins TRBV9 to TRBJ2-1; D possibly corresponds to TRBD1 (6 bases). The CDR3 spans 15 residues. Germline CDR1 reads SGDLS; CDR2 reads YYNGEE. With 0 bases removed from V and 4 bases from J, the gap between germline ends came to 11 bases. Here the CDR3 reads CASSVAGQSYNEQFF. As DNA, the CDR3 is TGTGCCAGCAGCGTAGCTGGACAGAGTTACAATGAGCAGTTCTTC.

About this clone: The sample contains more than one DNA sequence encoding this CDR3. This chain uses TRBV5-4 with TRBJ1-2; 8 nucleotides align to TRBD1. Germline CDR1 is SGHNT and CDR2 is YYREEE (reference sequence). This CDR3 is built from 14 residues. With V trimmed by 3 bases and J by 3 bases, 4 bases remained unmatched. The CDR3 region has the DNA TGTGCCAGCAGCTCCGGACAGGGTGACTATGGCTACACCTTC. Protein sequence: CASSSGQGDYGYTF.

The rearrangement joins TRBV19 to TRBJ1-5, with 9 bases fitting TRBD1. Germline values: CDR1 LNHDA, CDR2 SQIVND (reference sequence). After removal of 4 bases from V and 0 bases from J, the junction contained 10 bases not matched to a gene. CDR3 length equals 18 residues. CDR3 bases: TGTGCCAGTAGTAGTAAGAGGGGGACAGGGTATAGCAATCAGCCCCAGCATTTT. Protein: CASSSKRGTGYSNQPQHF.

The chain has TRBV14 and TRBJ1-2, with 9 nucleotides matching TRBD1. The V and J ends lost 0 bases and 8 bases, in that order; junction bases with no gene match: 7. The germline V gene encodes CDR1 SGHDN and CDR2 FVKESK. The CDR3 contains 15 residues. In DNA form, the CDR3 reads TGTGCCAGCAGCCAAGATTCCTGGACAGGGGACGGCTACACCTTC. It codes for CASSQDSWTGDGYTF.

V gene TRBV12-3 or TRBV12-4 combines with J gene TRBJ1-4; D is unclear. This CDR3 is built from 13 residues. V shed 5 bases and J shed 10 bases, with 14 bases lying between them. The CDR3 sequence is CASSPLFGVKLFF. The CDR3 bases are TGTGCCAGCAGTCCCTTATTCGGGGTAAAACTGTTTTTT.

The chain links TRBV5-1 to TRBJ1-2, with no clear D. Germline-derived CDR1 and CDR2 are SGHRS and YFSETQ. The length of the CDR3 is 14 residues. Between the trimmed V and J ends, which lost 0 bases and 3 bases, there was a span of 9 bases. The CDR3 DNA reads TGCGCCAGCAGCTTGGCCCCCGGGGACTATGGCTACACCTTC. Translation: CASSLAPGDYGYTF.

The V and J genes are TRBV25-1 and TRBJ1-2, with 7 bases fitting TRBD1. There are 14 residues in the CDR3. The germline V gene has CDR1 MGHDK and CDR2 SYGVNS. The V segment lost 6 bases and the J segment 3 bases; nucleotides outside the gene matches: 7. CDR3 protein: CASSRTGAYYGYTF. DNA of the CDR3: TGTGCCAGCAGCCGAACAGGGGCTTACTATGGCTACACCTTC.

The CDR3 DNA reads as TGTGCCAGCAGCTTGGTAGGCAGGGGTCTCTATGGCTACACCTTC. This translates into CASSLVGRGLYGYTF. This chain uses TRBV5-4 with TRBJ1-2; D possibly corresponds to TRBD1 (6 bases). Germline lookup yields CDR1 SGHNT and CDR2 YYREEE (reference sequence). V lost 0 bases and J 4 bases, leaving 13 bases between the germline ends. The CDR3 is made up of 15 amino acids.

V usage is TRBV19 and J usage is TRBJ1-1, with a possible D match to TRBD1 (6 bases). V lost 7 bases and J lost 1, with 13 bases in between. Germline CDR1 reads LNHDA; CDR2 reads SQIVND (reference sequence). This CDR3 region has 14 residues. The CDR3 loop is CASTQPGQNTEAFF. The CDR3 DNA reads TGTGCCAGTACCCAACCGGGACAGAACACTGAAGCTTTCTTT.

The chain has TRBV9 and TRBJ2-1, with 9 positions matching TRBD2. V was pared by 0 bases and J by 7 bases, with 2 bases of the junction left unmatched. The CDR3 is 14 residues long. The germline V gene encodes CDR1 SGDLS and CDR2 YYNGEE. The CDR3 DNA sequence: TGTGCCAGCAGCGTAGATCTAGCGGGGAATGAGCAGTTCTTC. Amino acid sequence: CASSVDLAGNEQFF.